This TCR beta chain was documented in a study of identifying expanded T cells in peripheral blood. Collection occurred without any documented infections or immune events in donors. Concerning this clone: Its antigen is not known.

Generated by immunoSEQ multiplex PCR, the TCRdb table keeps only in-frame clones and is missing some. The sample records about 110,000 clones, 88% being singletons. Trimming cost V 2 bases and J 4 bases, with 16 bases left between them. This CDR3 spans 16 amino acids. Germline CDR1 MNHEY, CDR2 SVGAGI. Study results and caveats: Over around two and four weeks, about 15 and 19 clones changed, versus 1.2 between replicates. Variance in clone template counts between approximately two-week samples significantly increased with total template count across all healthy donors.

Material for sequencing was blood. This TCR was sampled from a person aged 18 to 70 in good health. The rearrangement joins TRBV6-5 to TRBJ2-3; TRBD2 might be the D (5 bases). The CDR3 here is CASSYTRSGSPDTQYF. The CDR3 DNA follows: TGTGCCAGCAGTTACACCAGGAGCGGCTCCCCAGATACGCAGTATTTT.